Described below is a single TCR beta chain sequence and its context. V dropped 2 bases and J dropped 5 bases, with 8 bases sitting between them. Looked up from germline, CDR1 is SGHRS and CDR2 is YFSETQ. The CDR3 extends over 13 amino acids. This sample is part of a study of tumor T cells in aggressive B-cell lymphoma. TCRdb's copy holds only in-frame clones and misses some; the assay was immunoSEQ multiplex PCR. The table includes some 3,500 clones, about 94% detected once. The sample was tumor tissue. The receptor's source is an adult with diffuse large B cell lymphoma. The chain recombines TRBV5-1 with TRBJ1-3, with D perhaps TRBD1 (5 bases). CDR3 amino acids: CASSFQDRNTIYF. Written as DNA, the CDR3 is TGCGCCAGCAGCTTCCAGGACAGAAACACCATATATTTT.